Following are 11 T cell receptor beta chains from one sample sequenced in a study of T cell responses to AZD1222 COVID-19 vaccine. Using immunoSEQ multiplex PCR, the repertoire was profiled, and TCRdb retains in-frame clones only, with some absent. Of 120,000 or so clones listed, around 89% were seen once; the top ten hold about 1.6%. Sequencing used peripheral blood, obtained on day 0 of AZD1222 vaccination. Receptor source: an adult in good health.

The CDR3 region is CASTRQGRDTIYF. CDR3 nucleotides: TGTGCCAGCACCCGCCAGGGGAGAGACACCATATATTTT. The chain is built from TRBV12-3 or TRBV12-4 and TRBJ1-3, with D perhaps TRBD1 (6 bases). V was trimmed by 7 bases and J by 8 bases, leaving 15 bases between them. The CDR3 has 13 residues.

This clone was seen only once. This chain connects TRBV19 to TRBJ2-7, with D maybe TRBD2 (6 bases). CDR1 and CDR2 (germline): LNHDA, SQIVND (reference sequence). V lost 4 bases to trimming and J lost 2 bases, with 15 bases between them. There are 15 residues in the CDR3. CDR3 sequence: CASSSRGDAAYEQYF. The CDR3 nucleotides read TGTGCCAGTAGTAGCCGCGGGGACGCGGCCTACGAGCAGTACTTC.

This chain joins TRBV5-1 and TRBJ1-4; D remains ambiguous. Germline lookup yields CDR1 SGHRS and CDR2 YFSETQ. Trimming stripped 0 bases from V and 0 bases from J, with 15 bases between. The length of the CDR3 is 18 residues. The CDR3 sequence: CASSLGPPVAPTNEKLFF. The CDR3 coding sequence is TGCGCCAGCAGCTTGGGACCCCCTGTGGCTCCAACTAATGAAAAACTGTTTTTT. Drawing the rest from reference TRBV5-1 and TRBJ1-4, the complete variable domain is KAGVTQTPRYLIKTRGQQVTLSCSPISGHRSVSWYQQTPGQGLQFLFEYFSETQRNKGNFPGRFSGRQFSNSRSEMNVSTLELGDSALYLCASSLGPPVAPTNEKLFFGSGTQLSVL.

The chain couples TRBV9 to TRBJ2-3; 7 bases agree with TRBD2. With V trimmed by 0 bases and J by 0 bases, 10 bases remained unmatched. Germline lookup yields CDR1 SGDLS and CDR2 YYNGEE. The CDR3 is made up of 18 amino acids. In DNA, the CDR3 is TGTGCCAGCAGCGTAGCGGGGGGTTTCGGCGGGAGCACAGATACGCAGTATTTT. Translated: CASSVAGGFGGSTDTQYF.

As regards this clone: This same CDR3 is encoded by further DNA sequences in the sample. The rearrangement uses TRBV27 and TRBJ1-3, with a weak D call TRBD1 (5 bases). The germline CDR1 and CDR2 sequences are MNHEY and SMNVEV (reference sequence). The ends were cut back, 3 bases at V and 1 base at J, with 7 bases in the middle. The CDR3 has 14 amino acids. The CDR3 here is CASSFGGSGNTIYF. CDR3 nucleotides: TGTGCCAGCAGTTTTGGGGGTTCTGGAAACACCATATATTTT.

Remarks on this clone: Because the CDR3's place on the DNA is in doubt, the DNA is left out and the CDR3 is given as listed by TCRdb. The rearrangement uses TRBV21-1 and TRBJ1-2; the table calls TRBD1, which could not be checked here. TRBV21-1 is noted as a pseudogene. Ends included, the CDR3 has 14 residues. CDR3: CASRVGAGAYGYTF.

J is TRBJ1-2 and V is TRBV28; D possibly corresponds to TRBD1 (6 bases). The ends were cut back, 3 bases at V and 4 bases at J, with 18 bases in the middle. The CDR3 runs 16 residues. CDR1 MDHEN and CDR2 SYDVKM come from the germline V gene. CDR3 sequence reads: CASSFGSLGQLYGYTF. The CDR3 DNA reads TGTGCCAGCAGTTTCGGATCTTTAGGACAGCTCTATGGCTACACCTTC.

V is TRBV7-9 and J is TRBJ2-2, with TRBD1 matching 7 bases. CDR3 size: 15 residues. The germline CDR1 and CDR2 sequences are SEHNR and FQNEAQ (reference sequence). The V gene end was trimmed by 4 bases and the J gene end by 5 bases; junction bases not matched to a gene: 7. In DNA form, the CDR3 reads TGTGCCAGCAGCTCGCGACAGGGCCAGACCGGGGAGCTGTTTTTT. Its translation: CASSSRQGQTGELFF.

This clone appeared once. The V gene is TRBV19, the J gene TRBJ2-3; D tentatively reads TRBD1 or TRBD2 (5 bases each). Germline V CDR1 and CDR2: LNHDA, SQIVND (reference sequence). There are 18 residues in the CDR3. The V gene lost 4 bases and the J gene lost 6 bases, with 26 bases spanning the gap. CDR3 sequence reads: CASSTVWNTEGTSDTQYF. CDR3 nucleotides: TGTGCCAGTAGTACCGTTTGGAATACAGAGGGGACCTCCGATACGCAGTATTTT.

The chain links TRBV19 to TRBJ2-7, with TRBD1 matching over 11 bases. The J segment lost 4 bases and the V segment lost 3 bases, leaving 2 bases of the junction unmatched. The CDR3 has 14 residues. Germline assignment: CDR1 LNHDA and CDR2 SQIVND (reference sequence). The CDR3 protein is CASSIGQGAYEQYF. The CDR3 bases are TGTGCCAGTAGTATCGGACAGGGGGCTTACGAGCAGTACTTC.

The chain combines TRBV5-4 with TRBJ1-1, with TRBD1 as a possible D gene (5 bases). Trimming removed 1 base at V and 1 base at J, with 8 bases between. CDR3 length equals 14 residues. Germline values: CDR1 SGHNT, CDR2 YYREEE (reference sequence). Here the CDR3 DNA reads TGTGCCAGCAGCTTGTCCGGGACGAACACTGAAGCTTTCTTT. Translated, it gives CASSLSGTNTEAFF.